Below are 30 T cell receptor beta chains sequenced from a single sample in a study of blood T cells in healthy people across ages. Primed by a sample-barcoded 5' primer and a J-beta primer mix, a second PCR proceeded for roughly 7 to 12 cycles. One entry per CDR3 protein results from TCRdb running MiXCR on the 5' RACE reads. The table shows approximately 780,000 distinct CDR3 sequences, with under 30% occurring only once. These same records also appear under a second study, on T cells of mothers and their children.

The specimen was blood. All receptors derive from a boy aged 5-17 years in good health.

This clonotype was seen a handful of times. At one end, the junction sequence differs from germline, possibly due to a read error. This chain uses TRBV7-9 with TRBJ1-5; D ambiguous. This CDR3 contains 12 residues. The germline V gene has CDR1 SEHNR and CDR2 FQNEAQ (reference sequence). The CDR3 nucleotides read TGTGCCTGCAGCTCTGACAATCAGCCCCAGCATTTT. Protein product: CACSSDNQPQHF.

The V call is TRBV2, the J call TRBJ2-6; D uncertain. This CDR3 comprises 14 residues. Germline V lookup: CDR1 SNHLY, CDR2 FYNNEI. V was pared by 7 bases and J by 1 base, with 8 bases between. CDR3 region: CASTFKSGANVLTF. Written as DNA, the CDR3 is TGTGCCAGCACCTTTAAGTCTGGGGCCAACGTCCTGACTTTC.

This clonotype appeared a few times. This rearrangement joins TRBV20-1 to TRBJ2-6, with D hard to call. CDR1 is DFQATT, CDR2 SNEGSKA, per germline (reference sequence). The CDR3 extends over 12 amino acids. Between the trimmed V and J ends, which lost 5 bases and 7 bases, there was a span of 9 bases. The CDR3 here is CSAPSVANVLTF. In nucleotides, the CDR3 is TGCAGTGCTCCCTCCGTAGCCAACGTCCTGACTTTC.

This clonotype was counted a few times. The chain joins TRBV6-5 to TRBJ2-7; 7 bases are a match to TRBD2. The CDR3 loop spans 15 amino acids. With V trimmed by 2 bases and J by 5 bases, 9 bases remained unmatched. Germline V gives CDR1 MNHEY, CDR2 SVGAGI. The CDR3 here is CASSYASRLANEQYF. In nucleotides, the CDR3 is TGTGCCAGCAGTTACGCCTCGAGACTAGCAAACGAGCAGTACTTC.

The chain is built from TRBV9 and TRBJ1-1; TRBD1 might be the D (5 bases). V gave up 3 bases and J gave up 1 base, with 16 bases separating them. Germline V CDR1 and CDR2: SGDLS, YYNGEE. The CDR3 sequence is 16 residues long. CDR3 residues: CASSGGRGGWNTEAFF. In DNA, the CDR3 is TGTGCCAGCAGCGGAGGACGGGGGGGGTGGAACACTGAAGCTTTCTTT.

V gene TRBV28 combines with J gene TRBJ1-2; the D gene is possibly TRBD1 (5 bases). In germline, CDR1 is MDHEN, CDR2 SYDVKM. The CDR3 is 17 amino acids. Trimming shortened V by 6 bases and J by 4 bases, and 24 bases separated the two germline ends. Here the CDR3 reads CASRSGGEWADSYGYTF. The CDR3 DNA sequence: TGTGCCAGCAGAAGTGGGGGGGAATGGGCCGATAGCTATGGCTACACCTTC.

This clonotype was observed a few times. The chain carries TRBV9 and TRBJ2-5; the match to TRBD1 covers 7 bases. J was trimmed by 5 bases and V by 3 bases; bases with no gene match: 13. In germline, CDR1 is SGDLS, CDR2 YYNGEE. CDR3 size: 16 residues. CDR3 protein: CASSGGRDRASETQYF. In nucleotides, the CDR3 is TGTGCCAGCAGCGGGGGACGAGACAGGGCTTCTGAGACCCAGTACTTC.

The J gene is TRBJ2-2, the V gene TRBV9; 15 nucleotides agree with TRBD2. CDR1 SGDLS and CDR2 YYNGEE come from the germline V gene. V lost 3 bases and J lost 2; bases outside the gene matches: 5. The CDR3 totals 18 residues. This CDR3 is CASSARTSGRGNTGELFF. The CDR3 region has the DNA TGTGCCAGCAGCGCCAGGACTAGCGGGAGGGGTAACACCGGGGAGCTGTTTTTT.

The chain uses TRBV5-1 and TRBJ2-5; 12 positions match TRBD2. Looked up from germline, CDR1 is SGHRS and CDR2 is YFSETQ. V was pared by 6 bases and J by 5 bases, with 8 bases of the junction left unmatched. The CDR3 is 15 residues long. The chain's CDR3 is CASNVGTSGSETQYF. CDR3 nucleotides: TGCGCCAGCAACGTAGGGACTAGCGGGTCTGAGACCCAGTACTTC.

This clonotype was counted a few times. The genes are TRBV9 and TRBJ1-2; D unclear. This CDR3 contains 12 residues. Trimming stripped 2 bases from V and 8 bases from J, with 10 bases between. The germline CDR1 and CDR2 sequences are SGDLS and YYNGEE. The CDR3 region is CASSVGLWGYTF. For the CDR3, the DNA is TGTGCCAGCAGCGTCGGACTTTGGGGCTACACCTTC. The full variable domain, with the rest looked up from reference TRBV9 and TRBJ1-2, is DSGVTQTPKHLITATGQRVTLRCSPRSGDLSVYWYQQSLDQGLQFLIQYYNGEERAKGNILERFSAQQFPDLHSELNLSSLELGDSALYFCASSVGLWGYTFGSGTRLTVV.

In this sample, this clonotype turned up a few times. V is TRBV28 and J is TRBJ1-1, with D perhaps TRBD1 (5 bases). Germline V gene lookup returns CDR1 MDHEN and CDR2 SYDVKM. V lost 7 bases, J lost 0 bases, and 15 bases lay in between. There are 15 residues in the CDR3. CDR3 residues: CASTVGGHLNTEAFF. CDR3 nucleotides: TGTGCCAGCACCGTAGGAGGACACTTGAACACTGAAGCTTTCTTT. The variable domain in full, with the rest retrieved from reference TRBV28 and TRBJ1-1, is DVKVTQSSRYLVKRTGEKVFLECVQDMDHENMFWYRQDPGLGLRLIYFSYDVKMKEKGDIPEGYSVSREKKERFSLILESASTNQTSMYLCASTVGGHLNTEAFFGQGTRLTVV.

This clonotype showed up just once. A junction end diverges from the germline sequence, so it may reflect a read error. The chain has TRBV29-1 and TRBJ1-1, with D hard to call. Germline values: CDR1 SQVTM, CDR2 ANQGSEA. The CDR3 totals 11 residues. The CDR3 loop reads CSVVANTEAFF. CDR3 DNA sequence: TGCAGCGTTGTGGCGAACACTGAAGCCTTCTTT.

This clonotype was picked up one time. CDR3 loop: CASSWGNRGIIYNEQFF. CDR3 nucleotide sequence: TGTGCCAGCAGCTGGGGAAACAGGGGAATCATATACAATGAGCAGTTCTTC. V usage is TRBV6-6 and J usage is TRBJ2-1, with 7 positions matching TRBD1. Germline CDR1 is MNHNY and CDR2 is SVGAGI (reference sequence). The CDR3 covers 17 residues. After removal of 6 bases from V and 4 bases from J, the junction contained 15 bases not matched to a gene.

This clonotype was picked up a small number of times. The chain combines TRBV20-1 with TRBJ2-5; no reliable D call. The CDR3 has 12 amino acids. With 3 bases removed from V and 5 bases from J, the gap between germline ends came to 10 bases. Germline values: CDR1 DFQATT, CDR2 SNEGSKA (reference sequence). The CDR3 here is CSASRHAETQYF. CDR3 coding DNA: TGCAGTGCTAGTCGGCACGCGGAGACCCAGTACTTC.

J is TRBJ2-5 and V is TRBV6-2 or TRBV6-3; 11 nucleotides align to TRBD2. Gene TRBJ2-1 matches the end of the DNA better, so the J call may be wrong. The CDR3 is made up of 17 amino acids. CDR1 is MNHEY, CDR2 SVGEGT, per germline. For the CDR3, the DNA is TGTGCCAGCAGTTACTCGGCTAGCGGGAGGACCTACAATGAGCAGTTCTTC. Protein sequence: CASSYSASGRTYNEQFF.

The chain uses TRBV3-1 and TRBJ2-7, with D possibly matching TRBD1 (5 bases). Germline lookup yields CDR1 LGHDT and CDR2 YNNKEL (reference sequence). CDR3 length: 14 amino acids. V lost 0 bases, J lost 6 bases, and 12 bases lay in between. The CDR3 here is CASSQDTREGEQYF. CDR3 DNA sequence: TGTGCCAGCAGCCAAGATACCAGGGAAGGCGAGCAGTACTTC.

This chain joins TRBV9 and TRBJ1-3; D not resolved. Looked up from germline, CDR1 is SGDLS and CDR2 is YYNGEE. The CDR3 is 14 residues long. Trimming pared 3 bases from V and 0 bases from J, leaving 7 bases between. CDR3 DNA sequence: TGTGCCAGCAGCGGCAGTGCCTCTGGAAACACCATATATTTT. It yields the protein CASSGSASGNTIYF.

DNA for the CDR3: TGTGCCACGACTAGCGGAAACATTCAGTACTTC. This encodes CATTSGNIQYF. The J gene is TRBJ2-4, the V gene TRBV10-3; 9 bases map to TRBD2. Germline V gene data show CDR1 as ENHRY and CDR2 as SYGVKD. The CDR3 runs 11 residues. V dropped 10 bases and J dropped 6; count of bases not matched to a gene: 1.

This clonotype was counted ten times or more. The V gene is TRBV20-1, the J gene TRBJ2-7; TRBD2 agrees at 10 bases. J lost 2 bases, V lost 6 bases, and 4 bases had no gene match. Germline CDR1 is DFQATT and CDR2 is SNEGSKA (reference sequence). The CDR3 extends over 13 amino acids. The CDR3 sequence is CSARTSGPYEQYF. The CDR3 DNA is TGCAGTGCCCGGACTAGCGGTCCCTACGAGCAGTACTTC.

The chain recombines TRBV15 with TRBJ1-3; D ambiguous. V was cut by 8 bases and J by 0 bases, with 11 bases left in between. This CDR3 is built from 14 residues. The germline V gene encodes CDR1 LNHNV and CDR2 YYDKDF (reference sequence). The CDR3 loop reads CATDRFDSGNTIYF. CDR3 nucleotides: TGTGCCACCGATCGATTCGACTCTGGAAACACCATATATTTT.

The J gene is TRBJ2-5, the V gene TRBV5-1, with 8 positions matching TRBD2. The J call may be wrong; the DNA end is better matched by TRBJ2-1. The CDR3 is 17 residues long. The germline gives CDR1 SGHRS, CDR2 YFSETQ. This chain's CDR3 is CASSLASGSIVAPEQFF. In DNA, the CDR3 is TGCGCCAGCAGCTTGGCCAGCGGGAGTATCGTCGCCCCTGAGCAGTTCTTC.

V gene TRBV7-8 combines with J gene TRBJ2-1, with a weak D call TRBD2 (7 bases). CDR3 size: 19 residues. CDR1 and CDR2 from the germline V gene are SGHVS and FQNEAQ. V shed 6 bases and J shed 4 bases, with 28 bases lying between them. The CDR3, as DNA: TGTGCCAGCAGACCCGACCTCATCCGGGGGGCCTCCTTTTACAATGAGCAGTTCTTC. Translation gives CASRPDLIRGASFYNEQFF.

This CDR3 reads CASSPIGPNTEAFF. The CDR3 nucleotides read TGTGCCAGCAGCCCCATCGGGCCGAACACTGAAGCTTTCTTT. This rearrangement joins TRBV7-6 to TRBJ1-1; D unresolved. Deletions cut 5 bases from V and 1 base from J, with 11 bases between. The germline gives CDR1 SGHVS, CDR2 FNYEAQ. The CDR3 contains 14 residues. Full variable domain (outside the CDR3, taken from reference TRBV7-6 and TRBJ1-1): GAGVSQSPRYKVTKRGQDVALRCDPISGHVSLYWYRQALGQGPEFLTYFNYEAQQDKSGLPNDRFSAERPEGSISTLTIQRTEQRDSAMYRCASSPIGPNTEAFFGQGTRLTVV.

This clonotype has a handful of counts. This rearrangement joins TRBV11-1 to TRBJ2-5; D uncertain. This CDR3 has 12 residues. The germline V gene has CDR1 SGHAT and CDR2 FQDESV (reference sequence). The V end lost 5 bases, the J end lost 7 bases, and 11 bases lay between the germline ends. The CDR3, as DNA: TGTGCCAGCAGCGCCTCCTCAGGGACCCAGTACTTC. This encodes CASSASSGTQYF.

The J gene is TRBJ2-3, the V gene TRBV5-4; 9 bases match TRBD1. The CDR3 covers 16 residues. CDR1 and CDR2 (germline): SGHNT, YYREEE (reference sequence). The V gene end was trimmed by 6 bases and the J gene end by 4 bases; junction bases not matched to a gene: 12. The DNA for the CDR3 is TGTGCCAGCAACCCGGAGAAGACAGGGGGACCAGATACGCAGTATTTT. Protein product: CASNPEKTGGPDTQYF.

This clonotype was seen more than once but under ten times. The rearrangement uses TRBV10-3 and TRBJ2-5, with 11 nucleotides matching TRBD2. This CDR3 is 16 amino acids long. Germline V lookup: CDR1 ENHRY, CDR2 SYGVKD. The ends lost 8 bases at V and 2 bases at J; junction bases unmatched: 10. CDR3 DNA sequence: TGTGCCATCGGGGCTAGCGGGGGGTCCCGTCAAGAGACCCAGTACTTC. This translates into CAIGASGGSRQETQYF.

This clonotype was recorded a few times. This sequence joins TRBV6-5 and TRBJ1-3; 11 bases match TRBD1. With V trimmed by 0 bases and J by 3 bases, 4 bases remained unmatched. The germline V gene encodes CDR1 MNHEY and CDR2 SVGAGI. The CDR3 runs 17 residues. The CDR3 region has the DNA TGTGCCAGCAGTTACTCAGGACAGGGGGCTAATGGAAACACCATATATTTT. This gives the protein CASSYSGQGANGNTIYF.

The rearrangement uses TRBV18 and TRBJ1-4; no clear D. CDR1 KGHSH and CDR2 LQKENI come from the germline V gene. The CDR3 totals 17 residues. The V gene lost 2 bases and the J gene lost 0 bases, with 13 bases spanning the gap. The CDR3 spells CASSPNGSLATNEKLFF. For the CDR3, the DNA is TGTGCCAGCTCACCAAACGGATCGCTAGCAACTAATGAAAAACTGTTTTTT.

The table lists this clonotype with many counts. The chain recombines TRBV28 with TRBJ1-2, with D maybe TRBD1 (5 bases). V shed 3 bases and J shed 8 bases, with 7 bases lying between them. In germline, CDR1 is MDHEN, CDR2 SYDVKM. The CDR3 length is 11 residues. Here the CDR3 reads CASSLGPGYTF. CDR3 bases: TGTGCCAGCAGTTTGGGGCCAGGCTACACCTTC.

There are a few counts of this clonotype. The rearrangement uses TRBV24-1 and TRBJ1-1; no clear D gene. Deletions cut 7 bases from V and 3 bases from J, with 11 bases between. Germline V lookup: CDR1 KGHDR, CDR2 SFDVKD. This CDR3 comprises 13 residues. The CDR3 nucleotides read TGTGCCACCAGCCGGACCCCTTACACTGAAGCTTTCTTT. It yields the protein CATSRTPYTEAFF.